This section outlines one TCR beta chain sequence together with its context. The CDR3 runs to 15 residues. Germline-derived CDR1 and CDR2 are MNHEY and SVGAGI. The V end lost 6 bases, the J end lost 0 bases, and 14 bases lay between the germline ends. TCRdb keeps only in-frame clones here, not all; method: immunoSEQ multiplex PCR. The data show about 150,000 clones, approximately 88% seen once. This record comes from a study of blood T cell repertoires in COVID-19. Sequenced material: peripheral blood. The chain has TRBV6-5 and TRBJ1-1; tentatively, D is TRBD1 (6 bases). The source is a woman aged 45-60 years with acute or convalescent COVID-19. CDR3 DNA: TGTGCCAGCAGGGATGGGGCAGGGGTGAACACTGAAGCTTTCTTT. Its protein is CASRDGAGVNTEAFF.